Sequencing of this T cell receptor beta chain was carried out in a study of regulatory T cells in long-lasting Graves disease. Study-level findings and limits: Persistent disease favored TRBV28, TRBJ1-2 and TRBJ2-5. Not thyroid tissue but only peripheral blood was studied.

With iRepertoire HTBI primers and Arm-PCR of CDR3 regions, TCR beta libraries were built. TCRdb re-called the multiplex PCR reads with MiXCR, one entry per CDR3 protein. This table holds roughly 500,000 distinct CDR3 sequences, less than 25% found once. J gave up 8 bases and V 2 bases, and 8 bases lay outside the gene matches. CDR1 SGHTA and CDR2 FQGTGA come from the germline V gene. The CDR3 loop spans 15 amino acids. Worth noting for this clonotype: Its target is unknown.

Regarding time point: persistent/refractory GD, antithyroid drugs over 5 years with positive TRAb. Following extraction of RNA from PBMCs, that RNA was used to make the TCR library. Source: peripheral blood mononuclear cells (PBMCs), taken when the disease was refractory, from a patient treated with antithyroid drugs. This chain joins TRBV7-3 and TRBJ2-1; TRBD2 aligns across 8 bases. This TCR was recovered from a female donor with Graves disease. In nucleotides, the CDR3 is TGTGCCAGCAGCTTAGCGGGAGGACAGCTCTATGAGCAGTTCTTC. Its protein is CASSLAGGQLYEQFF.